This T cell receptor (beta chain) was recovered during a study of T-cell memory formation after mild COVID-19. From germline, CDR1 is SGHTA and CDR2 FQGNSA. The CDR3 extends over 17 amino acids. With V trimmed by 5 bases and J by 8 bases, 11 bases remained unmatched. In TCRdb, the 5' RACE reads were re-called with MiXCR into one record per CDR3 protein. The top ten hold approximately 13% of the sample, which has approximately 450,000 distinct CDR3 sequences, roughly 18% seen once. Specimen: PBMCs or a T cell subset sorted from them (not recorded which). This clonotype was sampled from an adult woman who had mild COVID-19 (a few samples of this study predate the infection). Cell type and time point are not known. The chain employs TRBV7-2 and TRBJ2-1; 14 bases are a match to TRBD2. CDR3 region: CASSQLTSGRARYEQFF. The DNA for the CDR3 is TGTGCCAGCAGCCAGTTGACTAGCGGGAGGGCCAGGTATGAGCAGTTCTTC. Full variable domain (remainder filled in from reference TRBV7-2 and TRBJ2-1): GAGVSQSPSNKVTEKGKDVELRCDPISGHTALYWYRQSLGQGLEFLIYFQGNSAPDKSGLPSDRFSAERTGGSVSTLTIQRTQQEDSAVYLCASSQLTSGRARYEQFFGPGTRLTVL.